This T cell receptor beta chain is from a study of blood T cell repertoires in COVID-19. Study in general: T cells, B-cell-depleted T cells, or PBMCs supplied cDNA or gDNA.

Germline assignment: CDR1 KGHDR and CDR2 SFDVKD. Unmatched junction bases numbered 15, after V lost 4 bases and J lost 4 bases. The CDR3 contains 19 residues. In the original workflow: Estimation of nucleated cell counts relied on the amplification of reference gene primers. The method was immunoSEQ multiplex PCR; TCRdb's version includes in-frame clones alone and lacks a portion of them. V and J calls and clone size are those listed in that table; D and trimming were worked out from the DNA. This table holds more than 200,000 clones, about nine tenths found once. This chain links TRBV24-1 with TRBJ2-1, with 10 bases aligning to TRBD2. Input material: peripheral blood. This TCR was recovered from an elderly man with acute or convalescent COVID-19. CDR3 in DNA: TGTGCCACCAGTGACCCAACCTGGACTAGCGGAGACACTTACAATGAGCAGTTCTTC. It is translated as CATSDPTWTSGDTYNEQFF.